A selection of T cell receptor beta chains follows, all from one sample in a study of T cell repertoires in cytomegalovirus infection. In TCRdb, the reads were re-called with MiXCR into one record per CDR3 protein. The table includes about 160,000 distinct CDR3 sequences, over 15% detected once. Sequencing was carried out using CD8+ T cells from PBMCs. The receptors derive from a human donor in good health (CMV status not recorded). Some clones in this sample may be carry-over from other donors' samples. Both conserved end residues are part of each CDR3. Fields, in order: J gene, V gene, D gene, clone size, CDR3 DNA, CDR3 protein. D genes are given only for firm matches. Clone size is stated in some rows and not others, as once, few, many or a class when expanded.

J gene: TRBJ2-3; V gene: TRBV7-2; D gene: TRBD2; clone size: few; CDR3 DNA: TGTGCCAGCAGCCCTAGCGGGGGTTTTGATACGCAGTATTTT; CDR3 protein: CASSPSGGFDTQYF
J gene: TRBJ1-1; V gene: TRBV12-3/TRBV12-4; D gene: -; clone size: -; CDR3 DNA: TGTGCCAGCAGTCTAGGGGCAGGGTTGGGCACTGAAGCTTTCTTT; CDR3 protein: CASSLGAGLGTEAFF
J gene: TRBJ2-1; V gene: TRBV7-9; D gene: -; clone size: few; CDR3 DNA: TGTGCCAGCAGCAGCACCCAGGAGAGCTCCTACAATGAGCAGTTCTTC; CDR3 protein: CASSSTQESSYNEQFF
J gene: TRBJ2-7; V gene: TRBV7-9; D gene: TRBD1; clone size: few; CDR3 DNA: TGTGCCAGCAGACCGCCCGGACTGACAGGGCTCTCCTACGAGCAGTACTTC; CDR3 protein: CASRPPGLTGLSYEQYF
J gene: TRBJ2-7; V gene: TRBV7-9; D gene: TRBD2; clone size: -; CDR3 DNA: TGTGCCAGCAGTTCCGGGACTAGCGAGTCCTACGAGCAGTACTTC; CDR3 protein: CASSSGTSESYEQYF
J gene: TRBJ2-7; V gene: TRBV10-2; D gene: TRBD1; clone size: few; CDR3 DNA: TGCGCCAGCAGTGACATGGGACAGGGGGCTGGCTACGAGCAGTACTTC; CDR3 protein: CASSDMGQGAGYEQYF
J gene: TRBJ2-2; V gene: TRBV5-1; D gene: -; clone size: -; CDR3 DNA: TGCGCCAGCAGCTTGAGAGGACTACCGAACACCGGGGAGCTGTTTTTT; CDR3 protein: CASSLRGLPNTGELFF
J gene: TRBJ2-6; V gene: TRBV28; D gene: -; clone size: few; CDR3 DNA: TGTGCCACCGCCCGAGGGACTGGGGCCAACGTCCTGACTTTC; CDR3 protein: CATARGTGANVLTF
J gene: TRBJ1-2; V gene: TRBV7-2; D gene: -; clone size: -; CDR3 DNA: TGTGCCAGCAGCCCGTCCCGGGTCTTTATTGGCTACACCTTC; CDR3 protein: CASSPSRVFIGYTF
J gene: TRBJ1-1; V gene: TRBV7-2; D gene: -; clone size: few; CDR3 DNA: TGTGCCAGCAGGTGGATGAACACTGAAGCTTTCTTT; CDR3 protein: CASRWMNTEAFF
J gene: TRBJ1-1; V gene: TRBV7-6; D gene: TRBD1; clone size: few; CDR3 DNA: TGTGCCAGCAGGGATCAGGGGGTGAACACTGAAGCTTTCTTT; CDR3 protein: CASRDQGVNTEAFF
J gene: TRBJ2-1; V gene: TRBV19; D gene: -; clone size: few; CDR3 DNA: TGTGCCAGTAGTATTTTGACTGGCGATGAGCAGTTCTTC; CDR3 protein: CASSILTGDEQFF
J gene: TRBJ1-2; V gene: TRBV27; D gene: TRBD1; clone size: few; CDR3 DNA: TGTGCCAGCAGTCGTGGGGACAGATTTAACTATGGCTACACCTTC; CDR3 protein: CASSRGDRFNYGYTF
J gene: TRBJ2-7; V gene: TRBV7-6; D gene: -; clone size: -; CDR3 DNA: TGTGCCAGCAGCTTAGCCCTACCTGTCGGCTACCCCTCCTACGAGCAGTACTTC; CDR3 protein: CASSLALPVGYPSYEQYF
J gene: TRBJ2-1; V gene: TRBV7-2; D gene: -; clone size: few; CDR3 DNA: TGTGCCAGCAGCTTCAGCCAGGCTGAGCAGTTCTTC; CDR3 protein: CASSFSQAEQFF
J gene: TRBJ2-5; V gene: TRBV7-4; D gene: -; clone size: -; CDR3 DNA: TGTGCCAGCAGCACGACAAAGACTGGGACCCAGTACTTC; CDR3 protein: CASSTTKTGTQYF
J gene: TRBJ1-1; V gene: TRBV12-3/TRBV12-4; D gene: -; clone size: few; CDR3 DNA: TGTGCCAGCAGTTTTATTTGGAACACTGAAGCTTTCTTT; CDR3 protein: CASSFIWNTEAFF
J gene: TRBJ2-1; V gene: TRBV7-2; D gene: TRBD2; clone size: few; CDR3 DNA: TGTGCCAGCAGCTTAGCGCGGGGGGAGGGTATGTACAATGAGCAGTTCTTC; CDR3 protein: CASSLARGEGMYNEQFF
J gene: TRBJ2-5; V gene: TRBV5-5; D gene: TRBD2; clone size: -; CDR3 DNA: TGTGCCAGCAGCTTGGGGCGGGGGGCCCAAGAGACCCAGTACTTC; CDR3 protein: CASSLGRGAQETQYF
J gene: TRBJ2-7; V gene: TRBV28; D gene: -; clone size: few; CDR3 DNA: TGTGCCAGCAGTTTGATTACAGGGGGGGCCTACGAGCAGTACTTC; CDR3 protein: CASSLITGGAYEQYF
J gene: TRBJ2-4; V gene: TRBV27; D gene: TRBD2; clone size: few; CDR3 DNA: TGTGCCAGCCGAGGGACACCGACCGAGCGGGAGGTGCACATTCAGTACTTC; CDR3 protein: CASRGTPTEREVHIQYF
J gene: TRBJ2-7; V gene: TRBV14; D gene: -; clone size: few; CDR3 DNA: TGTGCCAGCAGCCAAGAAGGAAGAGGCGAGCAGTACTTC; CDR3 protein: CASSQEGRGEQYF
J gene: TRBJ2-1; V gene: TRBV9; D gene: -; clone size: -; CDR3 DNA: TGTGCCAGCAGCGTCAACCACGGTACCCTGACTAGCTCCTACAATGAGCAGTTCTTC; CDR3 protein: CASSVNHGTLTSSYNEQFF
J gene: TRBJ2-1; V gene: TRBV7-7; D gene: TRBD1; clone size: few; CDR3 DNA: TGTGCCAGCAGCAAGGGGACAGGGAAGTACAATGAGCAGTTCTTC; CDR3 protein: CASSKGTGKYNEQFF
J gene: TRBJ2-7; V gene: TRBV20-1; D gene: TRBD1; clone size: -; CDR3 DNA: TGCAGTGCAAAGGCTACCGGGACAGGGATCAACGAGCAGTACTTC; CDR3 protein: CSAKATGTGINEQYF
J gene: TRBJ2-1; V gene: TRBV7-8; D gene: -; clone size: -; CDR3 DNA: TGTGCCACCCTCGAGAAAGCGGCGGAGGTGAATGAGCAGTTCTTC; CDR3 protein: CATLEKAAEVNEQFF
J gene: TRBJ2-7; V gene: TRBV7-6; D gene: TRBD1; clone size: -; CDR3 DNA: TGTGCCAGCAGCTTAGAGCCAGGGGGTCGTGAGCAGTACTTC; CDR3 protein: CASSLEPGGREQYF
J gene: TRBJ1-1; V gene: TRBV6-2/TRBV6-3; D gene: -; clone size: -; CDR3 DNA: TGTGCCAGCGAACAGGGTACTTCTGAAGCTTTCTTT; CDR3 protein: CASEQGTSEAFF
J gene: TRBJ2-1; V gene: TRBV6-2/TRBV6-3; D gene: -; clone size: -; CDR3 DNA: TGTGCCAGCAGTTACCGAGGCGTCGACGGTGAGCAGTTCTTC; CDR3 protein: CASSYRGVDGEQFF
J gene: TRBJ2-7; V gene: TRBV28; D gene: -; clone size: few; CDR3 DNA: TGTGCCAGCAGTTTGAGGACAGCTTCCTACGAGCAGTACTTC; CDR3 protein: CASSLRTASYEQYF
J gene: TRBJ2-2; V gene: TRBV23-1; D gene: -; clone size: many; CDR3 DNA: TGCGCCAGCAGTCCCCCTTACAGGGTTACCCGCGCGAACACCGGGGAGCTGTTTTTT; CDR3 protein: CASSPPYRVTRANTGELFF
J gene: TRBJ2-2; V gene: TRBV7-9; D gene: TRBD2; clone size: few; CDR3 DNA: TGTGCCAGCAGCACCAGCGGGAGGGCCCGGACCGGGGAGCTGTTTTTT; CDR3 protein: CASSTSGRARTGELFF
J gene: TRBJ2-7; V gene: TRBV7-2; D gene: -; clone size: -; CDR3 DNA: TGTGCCAGCAGCTTATGGGCATCCTCCTACGAGCAGTACTTC; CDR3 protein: CASSLWASSYEQYF
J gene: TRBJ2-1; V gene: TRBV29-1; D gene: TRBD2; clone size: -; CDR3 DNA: TGCAGCGTTGAGCGTGCGGGAGTCGGAAATGAGCAGTTCTTC; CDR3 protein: CSVERAGVGNEQFF
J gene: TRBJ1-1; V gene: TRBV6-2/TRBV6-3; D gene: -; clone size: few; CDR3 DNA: TGTGCCAGCGGCGATGGGGGCGGCACTGAAGCTTTCTTT; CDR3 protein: CASGDGGGTEAFF
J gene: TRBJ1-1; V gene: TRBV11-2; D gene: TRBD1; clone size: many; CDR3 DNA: TGTGCCAGCAGCTACGTGACAGGGATAGGGACTGAAGCTTTCTTT; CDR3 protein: CASSYVTGIGTEAFF
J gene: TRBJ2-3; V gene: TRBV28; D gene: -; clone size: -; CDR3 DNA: TGTGCCAGCTTATTATCAGCTTCTCGCACAGATACGCAGTATTTT; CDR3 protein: CASLLSASRTDTQYF
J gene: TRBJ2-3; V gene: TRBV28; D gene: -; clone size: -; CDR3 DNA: TGTGCCAGCAGCCTCGGACAGAGGGTAACAGATACGCAGTATTTT; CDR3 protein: CASSLGQRVTDTQYF
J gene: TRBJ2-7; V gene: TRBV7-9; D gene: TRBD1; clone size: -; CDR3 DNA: TGTGCCAGCAGCCTGACCCCGGGACAGACCTCCTACGAGCAGTACTTC; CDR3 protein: CASSLTPGQTSYEQYF
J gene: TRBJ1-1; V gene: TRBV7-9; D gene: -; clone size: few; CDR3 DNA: TGTGCCAGCAGCTTAGCGCAGAGATGGGACACTGAAGCTTTCTTT; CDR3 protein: CASSLAQRWDTEAFF